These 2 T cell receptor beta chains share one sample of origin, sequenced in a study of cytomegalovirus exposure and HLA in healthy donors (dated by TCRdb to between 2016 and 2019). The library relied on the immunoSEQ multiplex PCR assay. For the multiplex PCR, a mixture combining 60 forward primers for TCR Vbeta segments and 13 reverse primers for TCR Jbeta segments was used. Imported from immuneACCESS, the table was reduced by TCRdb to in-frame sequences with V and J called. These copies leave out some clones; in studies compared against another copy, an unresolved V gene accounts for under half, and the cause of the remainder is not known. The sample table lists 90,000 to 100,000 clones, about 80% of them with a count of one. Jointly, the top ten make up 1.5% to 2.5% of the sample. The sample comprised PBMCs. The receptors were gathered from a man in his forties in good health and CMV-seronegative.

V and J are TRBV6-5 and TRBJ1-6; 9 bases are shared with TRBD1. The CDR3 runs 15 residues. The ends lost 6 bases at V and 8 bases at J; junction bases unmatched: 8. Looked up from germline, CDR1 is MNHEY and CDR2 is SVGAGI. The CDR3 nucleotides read TGTGCCAGCAGGACGGACAGGGGCCGGGATTCACCCCTCCACTTT. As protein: CASRTDRGRDSPLHF.

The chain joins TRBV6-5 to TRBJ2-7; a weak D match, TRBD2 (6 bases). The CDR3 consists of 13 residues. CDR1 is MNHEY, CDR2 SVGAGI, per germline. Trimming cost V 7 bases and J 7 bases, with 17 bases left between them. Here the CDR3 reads CASKGMRDGEQYF. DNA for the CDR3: TGTGCCAGCAAGGGAATGCGGGACGGTGAGCAGTACTTC.